The sequence of this TCR beta chain was determined in a study of beta chain features in type 1 diabetes. Every bit of the isolated RNA underwent reverse transcription, so sequencing read expressed TCRB transcripts. Clones were read by immunoSEQ multiplex PCR, and TCRdb kept only the in-frame ones, dropping some. The sample holds 300,000 or so clones, 7% to 9% seen once. Study results and caveats: Naive, central memory and regulatory TCRB repertoires appeared more similar among patients than healthy donors. PCR might show a preference for shorter templates, equally across patients and controls. VDJ junctions sequenced from type 1 diabetes patients showed fewer insertions and more deletions.

Every donor had blood drawn once into heparin, around 0.12 L on average. This clone was counted only a few times. Its antigen is still unknown. Material: central memory CD4+ T cells from blood. The receptor was derived from a woman aged 18-29 years in good health.

This CDR3 is CASSEQGAGQPQHF. As DNA, the CDR3 is TGTGCCAGCAGTGAACAGGGGGCCGGTCAGCCCCAGCATTTT. V is TRBV2 and J is TRBJ1-5, with 8 bases aligning to TRBD1. CDR1 is SNHLY, CDR2 FYNNEI, per germline. Losses at the gene ends were 2 bases for V and 6 bases for J; bases not matched to a gene: 3. The CDR3 loop spans 14 amino acids.